This TCR beta chain came from a study of T cell responses to AZD1222 COVID-19 vaccine (dated by TCRdb to 2020 to 2023). About the full investigation: Because spike-specific TCR depth and breadth did not differ between the two schedules, AZD1222 recipients who got a second dose at roughly 4 weeks were pooled with those who got a second dose at roughly 12 weeks. A total of 233 trial participants underwent TCR sequencing, of whom 207 received two doses of AZD1222 and about 25 received two doses of the MenACWY control vaccine. Trial participants were enrolled by age into 18-55, 56-69 and 70-plus year subgroups, with approximately 150, 28 and 58 TCR-sequenced participants respectively. General study outcomes and caveats: Conclusions about previously exposed vaccinees are limited because only five to seven AZD1222 recipients were SARS-CoV-2 seropositive at baseline. Epitopes outside the regions mutated in the B.1.351 and B.1.1.7 variants were reportedly recognized by nearly half of the unique spike-specific TCRs. The vaccine-associated CD4 TCRs covered the entire spike protein, and the dominant responses fell in regions 160-218 and 743-854. Because no day 14 peak-response samples were available, repertoires were characterized only after the peak T cell response. The 56-69-year group was small, and its depth increase did not reach significance, likely because of low power. After two AZD1222 doses, both the breadth and the depth of spike-specific TCRs were significantly higher than at day 0 and than in MenACWY recipients. Participants were mostly white British and included more females than males, and it was suggested by the authors that clonal diversity may have been underestimated.

The time point label, read with the paper, signifies: baseline before first vaccination. The vaccinee samples were drawn from two UK trials, COV001 and COV002, one of which was a single-blind randomized controlled phase 2/3 trial testing AZD1222 (ChAdOx1 nCoV-19) in healthy adults. For TCRbeta chain sequencing, PBMC samples from trial participants were taken at day 0 and at day 28 after the second dose. The CDR3 regions of human TCRbeta chains were subjected to immunosequencing. As for the original processing: Repertoire TCRs were matched against a reference library of SARS-CoV-2-specific TCRs generated with the MIRA antigen-specificity platform. Breadth meant the fraction of unique TCRs that were SARS-CoV-2-associated, whereas depth meant the fraction of total T cells that were SARS-CoV-2-associated. Using the MIRA data, each spike-specific TCR was mapped to the spike region that the TCR reacts to and placed in a CD4 or CD8 class. Log10-transformed breadth and depth values were compared by one-way ANOVA with Sidak's multiple comparisons tests. TCRdb took over this immuneACCESS table, retaining in-frame rearrangements with V and J assigned. Such tables are incomplete; in checked studies, under half of the missing clones stem from an unresolved V gene, and the remainder is unexplained. V, J and clone size were drawn from that table, and D and trimming were deduced from the DNA. The sample yields about 97,000 clones; more than 70% were counted once. The ten largest make up 2.5% to 3.5% of the sample.

V is shortened by 6 bases, J by 8 bases, and the region joining them spans 19 bases. For CDR1 and CDR2, the germline V gene lists MNHEY and SVGAGI. From cysteine to phenylalanine, the CDR3 is 15 amino acids long. The only DNA kept is the CDR3, 45 bases in frame from the first base. A remark on this clone: Its binding antigen is unknown. No much larger clone exists at a distance of one base, and base qualities are not known.

The source was peripheral blood, collected on day 0 of AZD1222 vaccination. The sequence derives from an adult in good health. The chain was built from TRBV6-5 and TRBJ1-4, with a weak D call of TRBD1 (6 bases match). The CDR3 region has the sequence CASRPLRGGGEKLFF. The nucleotide sequence is TGTGCCAGCAGACCCTTGAGGGGGGGAGGCGAAAAACTGTTTTTT.